The present T cell receptor (beta chain) was sequenced within a study of blood T cells in healthy people across ages. Collection of ten milliliters of peripheral blood was performed for each donor. The use of a sample-barcoded 5' primer and a J-beta primer mix characterized a second PCR of about 7 to 12 cycles. One entry per CDR3 protein, called by TCRdb with MiXCR from the 5' RACE reads. The repertoire holds some 800,000 distinct CDR3 sequences, with 40% to 50% as singletons. Looked up from germline, CDR1 is DFQATT and CDR2 is SNEGSKA (reference sequence). V lost 3 bases and J lost 0; bases outside the gene matches: 4. There are 15 residues in the CDR3.

The chain is built from TRBV20-1 and TRBJ2-3; 9 bases align to TRBD1. The sample comprised blood. The TCR comes from a man aged 55 to 70 in good health. The CDR3, as DNA: TGCAGTGCTAGGAGACAGGGGGACAGCACAGATACGCAGTATTTT. This sequence encodes CSARRQGDSTDTQYF.